A single sample is the source of the 14 T cell receptor beta chains below, sequenced in a study of beta chain features in type 1 diabetes. Study findings and constraints: People with Type 1 diabetes carried modestly yet significantly shorter TCRB CDR3s in all four CD4+ subsets.

Expressed TCRB transcripts got sequenced, as all isolated RNA was reverse transcribed. Repertoires were generated with immunoSEQ multiplex PCR, while TCRdb's copy carries only in-frame clones and drops some. The profile shows approximately 170,000 clones, almost 65% of them singletons. No antigens are known for them. The sample consisted of naive CD4+ T cells from blood. The origin of the receptors is a man aged 30-40 years with type 1 diabetes.

The V gene is TRBV29-1, the J gene TRBJ2-3, with 9 bases matching TRBD2. The CDR3 loop spans 15 amino acids. The germline V gene has CDR1 SQVTM and CDR2 ANQGSEA. The trim removed 3 bases at V and 3 bases at J, leaving 7 bases unmatched. Here the CDR3 DNA reads TGCAGCGTTGAGTCTAGCGGGGTAGAAACAGATACGCAGTATTTT. Its translation: CSVESSGVETDTQYF.

V is TRBV9 and J is TRBJ2-1; TRBD1 is a possible D gene (5 bases). CDR1 and CDR2 (germline): SGDLS, YYNGEE. The CDR3 is 14 residues long. Trimming cost V 0 bases and J 5 bases, with 9 bases left between them. The CDR3 region has the DNA TGTGCCAGCAGCGTAGATCCAGGGAACAATGAGCAGTTCTTC. This translates into CASSVDPGNNEQFF.

The CDR3 nucleotides read TGTGCTCAGGCCAGGGGGAACTATGGCTACACCTTC. Protein: CAQARGNYGYTF. The V call is TRBV30, the J call TRBJ1-2, with 7 bases that match TRBD1. The CDR3 has 12 amino acids. Germline CDR1 reads GTSNPN; CDR2 reads SVGIG (reference sequence). Full variable domain (missing parts from reference TRBV30 and TRBJ1-2): SQTIHQWPATLVQPVGSPLSLECTVEGTSNPNLYWYRQAAGRGLQLLFYSVGIGQISSEVPQNLSASRPQDRQFILSSKKLLLSDSGFYLCAQARGNYGYTFGSGTRLTVV.

This clone was seen a few times. This chain connects TRBV14 to TRBJ1-2, with a tentative D call TRBD1 (5 bases). Germline V gene lookup returns CDR1 SGHDN and CDR2 FVKESK. The CDR3 loop spans 13 amino acids. V lost 1 base and J lost 5, with 8 bases in between. DNA for the CDR3: TGTGCCAGCAGCCAAGCACAGGCTTATGGCTACACCTTC. This encodes CASSQAQAYGYTF.

The chain uses TRBV20-1 and TRBJ2-5; possible D gene TRBD2, 5 bases. CDR1 and CDR2 from the germline V gene are DFQATT and SNEGSKA (reference sequence). The V end lost 5 bases, the J end lost 4 bases, and 8 bases lay between the germline ends. CDR3 size: 11 residues. CDR3 sequence: CSAPSRETQYF. CDR3 DNA: TGCAGTGCTCCTAGCAGAGAGACCCAGTACTTC.

The V gene is TRBV7-2, the J gene TRBJ1-2; D is unclear. Germline V gene lookup returns CDR1 SGHTA and CDR2 FQGNSA. This CDR3 region has 13 residues. Trimming left V 5 bases short and J 8 bases short, with 15 bases between. The CDR3 region is CASSQMTLQGYTF. DNA for the CDR3: TGTGCCAGCAGCCAAATGACACTTCAAGGCTACACCTTC.

The CDR3 coding sequence is TGTGCCAGCAGCTCCGGGAGTTCCGGGGCCAACGTCCTGACTTTC. Translating it yields CASSSGSSGANVLTF. The rearrangement joins TRBV7-2 to TRBJ2-6; possible D gene TRBD2, 6 bases. The CDR3 sequence is 15 residues long. Germline-derived CDR1 and CDR2 are SGHTA and FQGNSA. V was cut by 4 bases and J by 4 bases, with 11 bases left in between.

The V gene is TRBV25-1, the J gene TRBJ2-5; 7 bases agree with TRBD1. The CDR3 totals 14 residues. Trimming cost V 5 bases and J 3 bases; bases outside gene matches: 6. The germline V gene encodes CDR1 MGHDK and CDR2 SYGVNS. CDR3: CASSTSGTEETQYF. The CDR3 region has the DNA TGTGCCAGCAGTACTTCCGGGACAGAAGAGACCCAGTACTTC.

The chain couples TRBV5-1 to TRBJ1-1, with D uncertain. Germline lookup yields CDR1 SGHRS and CDR2 YFSETQ. This CDR3 is 15 amino acids long. V lost 4 bases to trimming and J lost 4 bases, with 17 bases between them. The CDR3: CASSPLGRGVTEAFF. The DNA of the CDR3 is TGCGCCAGCAGCCCCCTTGGGCGCGGGGTCACTGAAGCTTTCTTT.

This clone showed up just a few times. One end of the junction does not line up with germline, which may come from a read error. The chain couples TRBV7-7 to TRBJ1-1; tentatively, D is TRBD1 (6 bases). The CDR3 runs to 16 residues. In germline, CDR1 is SSHAT, CDR2 FNYEAQ (reference sequence). Here the CDR3 DNA reads TGTGCTAGCAGCTTAGGCACAGGGTTGTTGAACACTGAAGCTTTCTTT. Translation: CASSLGTGLLNTEAFF.

V and J are TRBV30 and TRBJ2-5; D gene uncertain. The ends were cut back, 2 bases at V and 1 base at J, with 14 bases in the middle. Germline CDR1 reads GTSNPN; CDR2 reads SVGIG (reference sequence). The CDR3 is 15 amino acids. The CDR3 DNA sequence: TGTGCCTGGAGTCGGTCGCCATTCCCCCAAGAGACCCAGTACTTC. Translation: CAWSRSPFPQETQYF.

The genes are TRBV5-1 and TRBJ1-6, with a weak D call TRBD1 (5 bases). V lost 0 bases to trimming and J lost 5 bases, with 9 bases between them. The CDR3 consists of 15 residues. Germline V gene lookup returns CDR1 SGHRS and CDR2 YFSETQ. CDR3 sequence reads: CASSLAGTDNSPLHF. DNA of the CDR3: TGCGCCAGCAGCTTGGCGGGGACCGATAATTCACCCCTCCACTTT.

The sample holds one count of this clone. The chain has TRBV25-1 and TRBJ1-3; D is unresolved. The germline V gene encodes CDR1 MGHDK and CDR2 SYGVNS. The CDR3 is 14 amino acids. The V gene lost 2 bases and the J gene lost 1 base, with 6 bases spanning the gap. Here the CDR3 DNA reads TGTGCCAGCAGTGAACATGGGTCTGGAAACACCATATATTTT. Its translation: CASSEHGSGNTIYF.

The V call is TRBV29-1, the J call TRBJ2-6, with D tentatively TRBD2 (5 bases). The CDR3 sequence is 15 residues long. V shed 7 bases and J shed 0 bases, with 13 bases lying between them. Germline V lookup: CDR1 SQVTM, CDR2 ANQGSEA. CDR3 coding DNA: TGCAGCGCTTCGAAGGGAGACTCTGGGGCCAACGTCCTGACTTTC. This codes for CSASKGDSGANVLTF.